Listed here are 12 T cell receptor beta chains from one sample, sequenced in a study of regulatory T cells in long-lasting Graves disease. Researchers made TCR beta libraries by using iRepertoire HTBI primers and running Arm-PCR on CDR3 regions. Via MiXCR, TCRdb re-called the multiplex PCR reads, giving one row per CDR3 protein. The sample shows some 500,000 distinct CDR3 sequences, 15% to 20% of them seen only once. Noted time point: newly diagnosed GD, antithyroid drugs for less than 3 months. PBMC-derived RNA was used for the TCR library. Separately, the same data were catalogued under a study of T cells in Graves' hyperthyroidism and ophthalmopathy.

Sample: peripheral blood mononuclear cells (PBMCs), taken at new diagnosis, from a patient treated with antithyroid drugs. The receptors were gathered from a woman aged 40 to 65 with Graves disease.

This clonotype was counted many times. Its ends do not fully match the called genes, so a read error is possible. CDR3 DNA sequence: TGTGCCAGCAGGGAAGGACAAGGGGAGCTGTTTTTT. Its translation: CASREGQGELFF. This chain joins TRBV2 and TRBJ2-2; the D gene is possibly TRBD1 (5 bases). This CDR3 region has 12 residues. Germline CDR1 reads SNHLY; CDR2 reads FYNNEI.

This clonotype appeared many times. The CDR3 here is CASSPDRGFYGYTF. The CDR3 DNA reads TGTGCCAGCAGCCCTGACAGGGGATTCTATGGCTACACCTTC. The rearrangement uses TRBV12-3 or TRBV12-4 and TRBJ1-2, with TRBD1 identical over 8 bases. The junction had 7 bases not matched to a gene; V was cut back by 6 bases and J by 4 bases. This CDR3 has 14 amino acids.

This clonotype was counted ten times or more. The rearrangement links TRBV3-1 to TRBJ2-7, with D hard to call. The CDR3 spans 14 residues. CDR1 and CDR2 from the germline V gene are LGHDT and YNNKEL (reference sequence). V gave up 0 bases and J gave up 2 bases, with 8 bases separating them. The CDR3 DNA follows: TGTGCCAGCAGCCAAGACCCCCGCCCCTACGAGCAGTACTTC. This sequence encodes CASSQDPRPYEQYF.

In this sample, this clonotype turned up a few times. The rearrangement uses TRBV6-1 and TRBJ1-1; 7 nucleotides agree with TRBD1. This CDR3 is 13 amino acids long. V lost 6 bases to trimming and J lost 4 bases; unmatched junction nucleotides: 5. The germline CDR1 and CDR2 sequences are MNHNS and SASEGT. CDR3 nucleotides: TGTGCCAGCAGCACAGGGGACGGCACTGAAGCTTTCTTT. It codes for CASSTGDGTEAFF.

This clonotype was recorded at least ten times. The chain uses TRBV7-6 and TRBJ1-4, with 7 bases lining up with TRBD1. Per germline, CDR1 SGHVS and CDR2 FNYEAQ. The CDR3 consists of 15 residues. V dropped 1 base and J dropped 5; count of bases not matched to a gene: 4. CDR3 sequence reads: CASSLGQGLNEKLFF. The DNA of the CDR3 is TGTGCCAGCAGCTTAGGACAGGGCTTAAATGAAAAACTGTTTTTT.

This clonotype has ten or more counts. The chain has TRBV27 and TRBJ2-7; the D gene is possibly TRBD2 (5 bases). This CDR3 has 12 amino acids. The germline CDR1 and CDR2 sequences are MNHEY and SMNVEV (reference sequence). V shed 8 bases and J shed 6 bases, with 14 bases lying between them. The CDR3 region is CASRCPGCEQYF. In DNA form, the CDR3 reads TGTGCCAGCCGTTGCCCGGGGTGCGAGCAGTACTTC.

This clonotype was seen a few times. This chain connects TRBV12-3 or TRBV12-4 to TRBJ1-2, with D possibly being TRBD1 (5 bases). Trimming shortened V by 7 bases and J by 4 bases, and 16 bases separated the two germline ends. The CDR3 totals 14 residues. This CDR3 reads CASNVGSGSYGYTF. The CDR3 DNA follows: TGTGCCAGCAATGTCGGTTCAGGGTCCTATGGCTACACCTTC.

The table lists this clonotype with many counts. The V and J genes are TRBV25-1 and TRBJ1-2, with 7 bases that match TRBD1. The CDR3 runs 15 residues. Per germline, CDR1 MGHDK and CDR2 SYGVNS. Trimming cost V 1 base and J 2 bases; bases outside gene matches: 4. This CDR3 is CASSEFETGNYGYTF. The CDR3 coding sequence is TGTGCCAGCAGTGAATTCGAGACAGGGAACTATGGCTACACCTTC.

J is TRBJ2-7 and V is TRBV2; no reliable D call. CDR3 length: 13 amino acids. V was pared by 6 bases and J by 3 bases, with 12 bases between. Per the germline V gene, CDR1 is SNHLY and CDR2 is FYNNEI. The chain's CDR3 is CASSKTRFYEQYF. CDR3 DNA: TGTGCCAGCAGCAAAACCAGGTTCTACGAGCAGTACTTC.

This clonotype has at least ten counts. The J gene is TRBJ1-1, the V gene TRBV28, with D possibly matching TRBD1 (5 bases). This CDR3 contains 12 residues. Trimming took off 4 bases at V and 6 bases at J, with 9 bases between the two ends. CDR1 and CDR2 from the germline V gene are MDHEN and SYDVKM. CDR3 in amino acids: CASSSGPAEAFF. As DNA, the CDR3 is TGTGCCAGCAGTTCGGGACCCGCTGAAGCTTTCTTT. The full variable domain, in which reference TRBV28 and TRBJ1-1 provide the parts outside the CDR3, is DVKVTQSSRYLVKRTGEKVFLECVQDMDHENMFWYRQDPGLGLRLIYFSYDVKMKEKGDIPEGYSVSREKKERFSLILESASTNQTSMYLCASSSGPAEAFFGQGTRLTVV.

Concerning this clonotype: A much more abundant neighbour one base away suggests this may be a read error. The genes are TRBV11-3 and TRBJ1-1, with D maybe TRBD1 (5 bases). Germline-derived CDR1 and CDR2 are SGHNT and YENEEA. The CDR3 runs 17 residues. With 5 bases removed from V and 3 bases from J, the gap between germline ends came to 22 bases. CDR3: CASSGGLGRGLHTEAFF. The DNA for the CDR3 is TGTGCCAGCAGCGGCGGCCTGGGACGAGGGTTGCACACTGAAGCTTTCTTT.

The chain joins TRBV19 to TRBJ2-7, with unresolved D. Looked up from germline, CDR1 is LNHDA and CDR2 is SQIVND (reference sequence). V shed 8 bases and J shed 1 base, with 12 bases lying between them. This CDR3 is built from 13 residues. The CDR3 loop is CASEDGLSYEQYF. The CDR3 DNA follows: TGTGCCAGTGAGGACGGCTTGTCCTACGAGCAGTACTTC.